These 8 T cell receptor beta chains came from one sample sequenced in a study of T-cell reconstitution after alpha-beta-depleted transplantation in children. TCRbeta library preparation incorporated unique molecular identifiers. TCRdb reanalysed the PCR reads using MiXCR and keeps one entry per CDR3 protein. Among approximately 350,000 distinct CDR3 sequences listed, around 16% were seen once. The sample was PBMCs, mostly from graft donor cells, taken 360 days after TCRalphabeta/CD19-depleted stem cell transplant. These receptors were obtained from a male patient aged 2 to 10 who had a stem cell transplant for acute lymphoblastic leukemia, so the T cells may come from the graft donor.

Only a few counts were recorded for this clonotype. The V and J genes are TRBV12-3 or TRBV12-4 and TRBJ2-1; D possibly matches TRBD1 or TRBD2 (5 bases each). The CDR3 consists of 14 residues. Trimming removed 6 bases from V and 10 bases from J, with 19 bases in between. The CDR3 sequence: CASSRDLRKSEQFF. DNA for the CDR3: TGTGCCAGCAGCCGGGACCTACGTAAGAGCGAGCAGTTCTTC.

This clonotype was picked up many times. The chain uses TRBV4-3 and TRBJ2-5; TRBD2 matches 11 bases. Germline CDR1 is LGHNA and CDR2 is YSLEER. With V trimmed by 4 bases and J by 3 bases, 16 bases remained unmatched. This CDR3 contains 19 residues. The CDR3 protein is CASSRAPFLAGGYEETQYF. The CDR3 region has the DNA TGCGCCAGCAGCCGGGCTCCTTTCTTAGCGGGAGGGTATGAAGAGACCCAGTACTTC.

With respect to this clonotype: An end of the junction differs from the germline gene, which may be a read error. The J gene is TRBJ2-6, the V gene TRBV12-3 or TRBV12-4; weak D call: TRBD1 (7 bases). This CDR3 region has 18 residues. The CDR3 sequence: CTSSPTTGRSSGANVLTF. DNA of the CDR3: TGTACCAGCAGTCCGACGACAGGGAGGAGCTCTGGGGCCAACGTCCTGACTTTC.

V and J are TRBV30 and TRBJ2-5; D call uncertain. Looked up from germline, CDR1 is GTSNPN and CDR2 is SVGIG (reference sequence). Trimming cost V 0 bases and J 3 bases, with 11 bases left between them. The CDR3 loop spans 14 amino acids. In nucleotides, the CDR3 is TGTGCCTGGAGTGTTCAGGTGGTGAAAGAGACCCAGTACTTC. It codes for CAWSVQVVKETQYF.

This clonotype occurred many times. The chain combines TRBV12-3 or TRBV12-4 with TRBJ2-3; 13 nucleotides match TRBD2. This CDR3 has 16 residues. V was clipped by 8 bases and J by 5 bases; unmatched bases: 10. CDR3 nucleotides: TGTGCCAGCGATCCCGGACTAGCGGGAGAGGAAGATACGCAGTATTTT. This gives the protein CASDPGLAGEEDTQYF.

Comment on this clonotype: One end of the junction varies from germline; a read error may be responsible. The V call is TRBV27, the J call TRBJ2-2, with 7 bases identical to TRBD1. The CDR3 extends over 14 amino acids. Germline V gene lookup returns CDR1 MNHEY and CDR2 SMNVEV (reference sequence). DNA of the CDR3: TGTGCCAGCAGCTTATCGGACAGGTCCGGGGAGCTGTTTTTT. It specifies CASSLSDRSGELFF.

The genes are TRBV12-3 or TRBV12-4 and TRBJ2-3; 10 nucleotides match TRBD2. After removal of 8 bases from V and 8 bases from J, the junction contained 7 bases not matched to a gene. This CDR3 region has 13 residues. The CDR3 protein is CASGLAGVATQYF. Here the CDR3 DNA reads TGTGCCAGCGGGCTAGCGGGAGTAGCTACGCAGTATTTT.

This clonotype has just a few counts. The genes are TRBV21-1 and TRBJ1-6; TRBD1, as called in the table, went unchecked against the DNA. TRBV21-1 is a listed pseudogene. The CDR3 extends over 14 amino acids. The CDR3 DNA reads TGTGCCAGGCCAGGGGGCGAGAGGAATTCACCCCTCCACTTT. This encodes CARPGGERNSPLHF.